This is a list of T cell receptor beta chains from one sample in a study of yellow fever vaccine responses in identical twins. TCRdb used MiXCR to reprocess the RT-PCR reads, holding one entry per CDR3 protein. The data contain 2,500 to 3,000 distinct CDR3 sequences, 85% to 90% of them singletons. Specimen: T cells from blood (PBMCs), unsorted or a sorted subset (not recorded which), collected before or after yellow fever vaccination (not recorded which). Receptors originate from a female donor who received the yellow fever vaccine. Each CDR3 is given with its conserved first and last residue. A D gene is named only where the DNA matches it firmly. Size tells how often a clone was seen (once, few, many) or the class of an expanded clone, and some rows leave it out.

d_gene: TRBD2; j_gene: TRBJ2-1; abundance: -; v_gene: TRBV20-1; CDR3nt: TGCAGTGCTAGAGTCTGGGAGGGCCTTAGCAATGAGCAGTTCTTC; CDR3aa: CSARVWEGLSNEQFF
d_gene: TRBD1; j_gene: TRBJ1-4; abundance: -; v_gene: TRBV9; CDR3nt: TGTGCCAGCAGCGCCGGACAGGGGTCTAATGAAAAACTGTTTTTT; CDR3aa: CASSAGQGSNEKLFF
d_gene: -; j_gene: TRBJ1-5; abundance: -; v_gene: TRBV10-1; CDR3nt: TGCGCCAGCAGTGCAGGAGACAATCAGCCCCAGCATTTT; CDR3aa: CASSAGDNQPQHF
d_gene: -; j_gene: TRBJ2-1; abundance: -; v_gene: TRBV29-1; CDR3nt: TGCAGCGTTGAACCTAGCAGATTCTACAATGAGCAGTTCTTC; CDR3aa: CSVEPSRFYNEQFF
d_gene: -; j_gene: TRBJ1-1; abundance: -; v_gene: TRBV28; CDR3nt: TGTGCCAGCTCCCGCCTGGGGGGGTGGGGGACCAACACTGAAGCTTTCTTT; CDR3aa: CASSRLGGWGTNTEAFF
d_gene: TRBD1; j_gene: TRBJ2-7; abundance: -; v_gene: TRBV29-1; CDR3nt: TGCAGCGTTAAACAGGGACAGGAGAAATCCTACGAGCAGTACTTC; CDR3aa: CSVKQGQEKSYEQYF
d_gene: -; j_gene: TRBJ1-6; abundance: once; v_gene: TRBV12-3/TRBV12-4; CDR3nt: TGTGCCAGCAGTTTAAGGGAGGTAGCTAATTCACCCCTCCACTTT; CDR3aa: CASSLREVANSPLHF
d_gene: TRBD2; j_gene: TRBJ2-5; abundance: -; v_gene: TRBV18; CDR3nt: TGTGCCACCAGCGGGGGCGTACAAGAGACCCAGTACTTC; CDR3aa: CATSGGVQETQYF
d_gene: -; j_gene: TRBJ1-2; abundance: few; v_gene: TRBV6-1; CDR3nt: TGTGCCAGCAGCACGGACAGCTATGGCTACACCTTC; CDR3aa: CASSTDSYGYTF
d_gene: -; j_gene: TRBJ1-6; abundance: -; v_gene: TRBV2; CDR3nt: TGTGCCAGCAGGGCTTTAGGTTCACCCCTCCACTTT; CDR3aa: CASRALGSPLHF
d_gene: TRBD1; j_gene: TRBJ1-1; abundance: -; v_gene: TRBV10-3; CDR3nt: TGTGCCATCAGTGAGTCGGGACAGGGGAACACTGAAGCTTTCTTT; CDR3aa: CAISESGQGNTEAFF
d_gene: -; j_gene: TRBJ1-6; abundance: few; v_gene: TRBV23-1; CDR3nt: TGCGCCAGCAGTCAATCCCCCTCAGGGCGCCCTAATTCACCCCTCCACTTT; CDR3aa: CASSQSPSGRPNSPLHF
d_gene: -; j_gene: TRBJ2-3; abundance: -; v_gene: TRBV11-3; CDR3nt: TGTGCCAGCAGCACGACTAGCACAGATACGCAGTATTTT; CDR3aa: CASSTTSTDTQYF
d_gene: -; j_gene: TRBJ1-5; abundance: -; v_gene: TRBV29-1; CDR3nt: TGCAGCGTTGTAGCTGGGAGCAATCAGCCCCAGCATTTT; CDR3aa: CSVVAGSNQPQHF
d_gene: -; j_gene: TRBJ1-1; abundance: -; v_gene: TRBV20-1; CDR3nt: TGCAGTGCTAGAGATCGGAGGGGCGTCAGTCGGCTAGACACTGAAGCTTTCTTT; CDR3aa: CSARDRRGVSRLDTEAFF
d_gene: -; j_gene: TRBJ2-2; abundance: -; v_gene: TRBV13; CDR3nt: TGTGCCAGCAGCGGGGGGAGGAACACCGGGGAGCTGTTTTTT; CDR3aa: CASSGGRNTGELFF
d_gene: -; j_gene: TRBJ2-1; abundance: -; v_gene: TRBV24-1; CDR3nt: TGTGCCACCAGTGATCACCGGGACTTTAGCTCCTACAATGAGCAGTTCTTC; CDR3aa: CATSDHRDFSSYNEQFF
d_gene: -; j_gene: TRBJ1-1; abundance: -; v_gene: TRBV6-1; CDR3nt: TGTGCCAGCGCAGTGGAAACCATGAACACTGAAGCTTTCTTT; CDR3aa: CASAVETMNTEAFF
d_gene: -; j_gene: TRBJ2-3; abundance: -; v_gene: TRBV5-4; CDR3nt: TGTGCCAGCAGCTTGGGGCTCCTAACCCGAACAGATACGCAGTATTTT; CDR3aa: CASSLGLLTRTDTQYF
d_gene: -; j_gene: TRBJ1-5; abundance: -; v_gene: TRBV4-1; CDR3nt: TGCGCCAGCAGCCAATCCGGGATTGGGAATGATCAGCCCCAGCATTTT; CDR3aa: CASSQSGIGNDQPQHF
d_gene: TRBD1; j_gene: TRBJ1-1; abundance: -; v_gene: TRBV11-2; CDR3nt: TGTGCCAGCAGCTTCCAGGGGGGGACTGAAGCTTTCTTT; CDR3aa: CASSFQGGTEAFF
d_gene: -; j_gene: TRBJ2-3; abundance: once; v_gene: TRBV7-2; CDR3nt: TGTGCCAGCAGCCCCGACAGCCGAAGGGATACGCAGTATTTT; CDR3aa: CASSPDSRRDTQYF
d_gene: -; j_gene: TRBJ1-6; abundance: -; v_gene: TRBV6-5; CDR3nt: TGTGCCAGCAGTTACTCTGAAGGGGAAGGGTCCCTCCACTTT; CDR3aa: CASSYSEGEGSLHF
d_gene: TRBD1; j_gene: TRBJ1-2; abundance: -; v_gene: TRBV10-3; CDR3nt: TGTGCCATCAGTGCGGGACCGGGACAGGGGAACTATGGCTACACCTTC; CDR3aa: CAISAGPGQGNYGYTF
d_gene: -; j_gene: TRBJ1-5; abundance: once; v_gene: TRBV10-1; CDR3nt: TGCGCCATCCCACCCGGGACGGAGCGGGGGGGCAGCAATCAGCCCCAGCATTTT; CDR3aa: CAIPPGTERGGSNQPQHF